The clone carrying this TCR beta chain is a singleton in its sample. Its cognate antigen is unknown. The data belong to a study of T cell repertoires in cytomegalovirus infection. In the study overall: Evidence of both CMV infection and a matching HLA type came from public TCR beta signatures.

TCRdb re-called the reads through MiXCR, storing one row per CDR3 protein. Counted here are under 350,000 distinct CDR3 sequences, about 20% occurring once; the ten biggest clones make up roughly 20%. V lost 6 bases and J lost 3, with 23 bases in between. The length of the CDR3 is 17 residues. In germline, CDR1 is SNHLY, CDR2 FYNNEI. Sample: cultured PBMCs, taken from culture after CMV antigen stimulation. J is TRBJ1-1 and V is TRBV2; tentatively, D is TRBD1 (6 bases). This TCR came from a human donor in good health (CMV status not recorded). Some clones in this sample may be carry-over from other donors' samples. The CDR3 sequence is CASRDDTFYREDTEAFF. CDR3 nucleotide sequence: TGTGCCAGCAGAGACGATACATTTTACAGGGAGGACACTGAAGCTTTCTTT.